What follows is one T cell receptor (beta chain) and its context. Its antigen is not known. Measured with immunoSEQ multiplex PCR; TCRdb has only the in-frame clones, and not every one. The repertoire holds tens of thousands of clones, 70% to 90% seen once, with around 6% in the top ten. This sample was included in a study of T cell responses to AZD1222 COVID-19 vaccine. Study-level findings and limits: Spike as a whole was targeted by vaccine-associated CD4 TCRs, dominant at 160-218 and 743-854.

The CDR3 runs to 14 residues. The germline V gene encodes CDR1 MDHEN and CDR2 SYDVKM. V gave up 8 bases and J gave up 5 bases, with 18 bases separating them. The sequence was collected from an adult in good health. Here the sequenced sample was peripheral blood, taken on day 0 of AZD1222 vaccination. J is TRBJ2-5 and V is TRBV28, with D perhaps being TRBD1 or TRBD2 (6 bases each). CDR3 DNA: TGTGCCAGCCACAGTGGGGGGCGTATGGAGACCCAGTACTTC. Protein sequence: CASHSGGRMETQYF.